Shown below are 6 T cell receptor beta chains from a single sample sequenced in a study of blood T cell repertoires in COVID-19. Assay: immunoSEQ multiplex PCR; the TCRdb copy retains only in-frame clones and omits some. Among tens of thousands of clones listed, approximately 78% were seen once. What was sequenced was peripheral blood. The receptors here all came from a human donor with acute or convalescent COVID-19. The donor label of this sample is uncertain.

The V and J genes are TRBV2 and TRBJ1-1; a possible D gene is TRBD1 (6 bases). Trimming pared 7 bases from V and 1 base from J, leaving 13 bases between. Germline lookup yields CDR1 SNHLY and CDR2 FYNNEI. This CDR3 comprises 14 residues. CDR3 in DNA: TGTGCCAGCACCCCGCAGGGGTCGAACACTGAAGCTTTCTTT. It encodes CASTPQGSNTEAFF.

The chain combines TRBV6-6 with TRBJ1-1, with TRBD1 matching 11 bases. CDR3 length: 16 residues. Germline trimming cut 6 bases from V and 6 bases from J; bases unmatched to any gene: 12. In germline, CDR1 is MNHNY, CDR2 SVGAGI (reference sequence). This chain's CDR3 is CASRDGTGGSGSEAFF. For the CDR3, the DNA is TGTGCCAGCAGAGACGGGACAGGGGGTTCTGGGTCTGAAGCTTTCTTT.

The chain uses TRBV5-1 and TRBJ2-1; 9 bases agree with TRBD2. V was clipped by 4 bases and J by 0 bases; unmatched bases: 17. Germline lookup yields CDR1 SGHRS and CDR2 YFSETQ. CDR3 size: 20 residues. CDR3 DNA sequence: TGCGCCAGCAGCGAGAGGCGGGGGGGAACCCATCGGAGCTCCTACAATGAGCAGTTCTTC. This translates into CASSERRGGTHRSSYNEQFF.

This rearrangement joins TRBV6-6 to TRBJ1-3, with 7 bases matching TRBD1. The V and J ends lost 0 bases and 0 bases, in that order; junction bases with no gene match: 2. Per germline, CDR1 MNHNY and CDR2 SVGAGI (reference sequence). This CDR3 spans 16 amino acids. CDR3 sequence: CASSYSSGGSGNTIYF. The CDR3 nucleotides are TGTGCCAGCAGTTACTCCTCAGGGGGCTCTGGAAACACCATATATTTT.

J is TRBJ2-3 and V is TRBV2; weak D call: TRBD1 (6 bases). Germline CDR1 reads SNHLY; CDR2 reads FYNNEI. V shed 6 bases and J shed 5 bases, with 18 bases lying between them. The CDR3 runs to 15 residues. The CDR3 region is CASSEGHLGGDTQYF. CDR3 sequence (DNA): TGTGCCAGCAGCGAGGGACACCTTGGGGGAGATACGCAGTATTTT.

This chain connects TRBV11-3 to TRBJ2-1; TRBD2 aligns across 10 bases. Germline trimming cut 5 bases from V and 5 bases from J; bases unmatched to any gene: 6. The CDR3 length is 15 residues. Germline CDR1 is SGHNT and CDR2 is YENEEA. The CDR3 DNA reads TGTGCCAGCAGCCCCCGGACTAGCGGTCACAATGAGCAGTTCTTC. Translated: CASSPRTSGHNEQFF.